The sequence of this T cell receptor beta chain was determined in a study of PD-L1 blockade in urothelial cancer. Study background: Enrolled patients had been treated previously with 0 to 3 chemotherapy regimens. The analyses of blood took place 3 weeks (second dose) and 6 weeks after treatment start.

There were between 1 and 8 samples from each patient, taken pretreatment and on-treatment. The CDR3 covers 14 residues. Unmatched junction bases numbered 3, after V lost 4 bases and J lost 1 base. CDR1 and CDR2 from the germline V gene are LGHNA and YNFKEQ. TCRdb's table, derived via immunoSEQ multiplex PCR, lists solely in-frame clones and lacks some. The sample includes about 50,000 clones, 60% to 85% of them seen just once. This chain links TRBV4-2 with TRBJ1-1, with TRBD1 matching 7 bases. The source is a man aged 70 or older with urothelial cancer. Sequenced here: PBMCs, sampled around atezolizumab (anti-PD-L1) treatment. Here the CDR3 DNA reads TGTGCCAGCAGCCCTAGGACAGGGAACACTGAAGCTTTCTTT. Translation: CASSPRTGNTEAFF.